The entry that follows covers one T cell receptor (beta chain) sequence. V lost 4 bases and J 4 bases, leaving 11 bases between the germline ends. Per the germline V gene, CDR1 is SGHKS and CDR2 is YYEKEE (reference sequence). The CDR3 totals 13 residues. This entry is derived from a study of tumor-infiltrating lymphocytes in localized non-small cell lung cancer. Study background: The cohort mixed smokers and never-smokers, several histologies, and some post-neoadjuvant-chemotherapy samples. Resected tumor was paired with non-adjacent uninvolved lung from the same patient.

Measured with immunoSEQ multiplex PCR; TCRdb has only the in-frame clones, and not every one. Of 24,000 or so clones in the sample, 69% were seen once. This clonotype was sampled from a human donor with non-small cell lung cancer. The chain links TRBV5-5 to TRBJ2-5; tentatively, D is TRBD1 (6 bases). Specimen: lung tumor tissue. CDR3 in amino acids: CASSPGHSETQYF. Here the CDR3 DNA reads TGTGCCAGCAGCCCGGGACACTCAGAGACCCAGTACTTC. Drawing the rest from reference TRBV5-5 and TRBJ2-5, the complete variable domain is DAGVTQSPTHLIKTRGQQVTLRCSPISGHKSVSWYQQVLGQGPQFIFQYYEKEERGRGNFPDRFSARQFPNYSSELNVNALLLGDSALYLCASSPGHSETQYFGPGTRLLVL.